What follows are 10 T cell receptor beta chains derived from one specimen sequenced in a study of blood T cell repertoires in COVID-19 (dated by TCRdb to the early 2020s). Libraries were constructed by the immunoSEQ multiplex PCR assay. TCRdb limited this immuneACCESS table to in-frame rearrangements with V and J called. A share of clones is missing; checked studies link under half to unresolved V genes, and the rest is unexplained. The sample table contains about 220,000 clones; only one count was recorded for approximately 83% of them. Together, the top ten hold roughly 3% of the sample. The specimen was peripheral blood. These receptors all stem from a woman aged 25-40 years who had recovered from COVID-19.

The chain is built from TRBV9 and TRBJ2-5, with 8 bases that match TRBD2. The germline V gene encodes CDR1 SGDLS and CDR2 YYNGEE. V trimming: 4 bases; J trimming: 1 base; junction bases outside the gene matches: 3. The CDR3 loop spans 14 amino acids. CDR3 residues: CASSLGLAQETQYF. For the CDR3, the DNA is TGTGCCAGCAGCCTTGGACTAGCCCAAGAGACCCAGTACTTC.

This clone was seen a single time. This chain links TRBV30 with TRBJ2-1; TRBD2 agrees at 7 bases. Germline V gene lookup returns CDR1 GTSNPN and CDR2 SVGIG (reference sequence). The J segment lost 11 bases and the V segment lost 0 bases, leaving 4 bases of the junction unmatched. The CDR3 is 12 amino acids. CDR3 sequence (DNA): TGTGCCTGGAGTGTCACTAGCGTTAAGCAGTTCTTC. Amino acid sequence: CAWSVTSVKQFF.

The chain carries TRBV9 and TRBJ1-1; D may be TRBD1 (5 bases). The germline V and J ends were trimmed by 5 bases and 1 base, with 12 bases remaining between them. Germline lookup yields CDR1 SGDLS and CDR2 YYNGEE. CDR3 size: 14 residues. CDR3 DNA: TGTGCCAGCAGGGCGGGACCGTGGAACACTGAAGCTTTCTTT. It codes for CASRAGPWNTEAFF.

The chain uses TRBV12-5 and TRBJ2-5; TRBD2 matches at 9 bases. J gave up 4 bases and V 2 bases, and 8 bases lay outside the gene matches. Germline assignment: CDR1 LGHNT and CDR2 FRNRAP. The CDR3 extends over 16 amino acids. This chain's CDR3 is CASGLKIAGEGETQYF. CDR3 nucleotides: TGTGCTAGTGGTTTGAAAATAGCGGGAGAGGGAGAGACCCAGTACTTC.

Details on this clone: Additional DNA sequences in this sample encode the identical CDR3. The V call is TRBV2, the J call TRBJ1-3, with TRBD1 identical over 7 bases. The trim removed 4 bases at V and 0 bases at J, leaving 3 bases unmatched. Per the germline V gene, CDR1 is SNHLY and CDR2 is FYNNEI. The CDR3 length is 15 residues. Written as DNA, the CDR3 is TGTGCCAGCAGTGGGACAGGTTTCTCTGGAAACACCATATATTTT. Translating it yields CASSGTGFSGNTIYF.

The rearrangement links TRBV4-1 to TRBJ1-3, with a possible D match to TRBD1 (6 bases). In germline, CDR1 is MGHRA, CDR2 YSYEKL. V dropped 4 bases and J dropped 4 bases, with 23 bases sitting between them. The CDR3 contains 18 residues. The CDR3 DNA reads TGCGCCAGCAGCCCCGGGGCCCGGACGGCGGGGGCAGGAAACACCATATATTTT. It translates to CASSPGARTAGAGNTIYF.

The chain carries TRBV14 and TRBJ2-1; 9 bases match TRBD2. V shed 4 bases and J 2 bases; nucleotides not matched to a gene: 3. CDR1 SGHDN and CDR2 FVKESK come from the germline V gene. This CDR3 has 15 residues. As DNA, the CDR3 is TGTGCCAGCAGCCGGGGACTAGCCCCCTACAATGAGCAGTTCTTC. Its protein is CASSRGLAPYNEQFF.

This rearrangement joins TRBV7-2 to TRBJ1-2; D is undetermined. The ends were cut back, 3 bases at V and 8 bases at J, with 10 bases in the middle. The CDR3 length is 12 residues. Germline loops: CDR1 SGHTA, CDR2 FQGNSA. This chain's CDR3 is CASSLRSYGYTF. CDR3 sequence (DNA): TGTGCCAGCAGCTTGCGAAGTTACGGCTACACCTTC. Complete variable domain (other parts from reference TRBV7-2 and TRBJ1-2): GAGVSQSPSNKVTEKGKDVELRCDPISGHTALYWYRQSLGQGLEFLIYFQGNSAPDKSGLPSDRFSAERTGGSVSTLTIQRTQQEDSAVYLCASSLRSYGYTFGSGTRLTVV.

This rearrangement joins TRBV2 to TRBJ1-5; 7 bases are a match to TRBD1. The V gene's germline CDR1 is SNHLY and CDR2 FYNNEI. V was pared by 8 bases and J by 0 bases, with 10 bases of the junction left unmatched. The CDR3 is 16 amino acids. In DNA form, the CDR3 reads TGTGCCAGCTCCCGGGACAGCCATTATAGCAATCAGCCCCAGCATTTT. Its translation is CASSRDSHYSNQPQHF.

The gene calls are TRBV30 and TRBJ2-1; 7 nucleotides match TRBD1. Germline V gene sequence: CDR1 GTSNPN, CDR2 SVGIG (reference sequence). The CDR3 runs 13 residues. J gave up 5 bases and V 5 bases, and 6 bases lay outside the gene matches. CDR3 protein: CAWDGQAHNEQFF. In DNA, the CDR3 is TGTGCCTGGGACGGACAGGCTCACAATGAGCAGTTCTTC.